This T cell receptor beta chain was sequenced for a study of blood T cell repertoires in COVID-19. Study-level background: Nucleic acid was either cDNA or gDNA, and it came from T cells, B-cell-depleted T cells, or PBMCs.

Individuals aged about 18 to 100 years were recruited from 24 US areas. Recovered participants had two consecutive negative NP/OP PCR tests, healthcare professional clearance, or symptom resolution. CDR1 and CDR2 (germline): SGHRS, YFSETQ. V lost 0 bases and J lost 0, with 9 bases in between. This CDR3 is built from 15 residues. Assay: immunoSEQ multiplex PCR; the TCRdb copy retains only in-frame clones and omits some. In the table there are more than 250,000 clones, about nine tenths of which are singletons. Sequenced sample: PBMCs or T cells enriched from blood (not recorded which). The clonotype originates from a woman under 30 who had recovered from COVID-19. The V call is TRBV5-1, the J call TRBJ1-1; D call uncertain. The CDR3 DNA sequence: TGCGCCAGCAGCTTGGTAACCCTAGTGAACACTGAAGCTTTCTTT. This sequence encodes CASSLVTLVNTEAFF. The full variable domain, with the rest looked up from reference TRBV5-1 and TRBJ1-1, is KAGVTQTPRYLIKTRGQQVTLSCSPISGHRSVSWYQQTPGQGLQFLFEYFSETQRNKGNFPGRFSGRQFSNSRSEMNVSTLELGDSALYLCASSLVTLVNTEAFFGQGTRLTVV.